The 32 T cell receptor beta chains below were found in one sample sequenced in a study of blood T cell repertoires in COVID-19. Libraries were prepared by immunoSEQ multiplex PCR; TCRdb keeps only in-frame clonotypes and omits some of them. The sample has over 10,000 clones, 86% seen once. Sequenced sample: peripheral blood. Receptor source: a man older than 75 with acute or convalescent COVID-19.

The V and J genes are TRBV4-1 and TRBJ2-1, with 9 bases that match TRBD2. With 1 base clipped from V and 3 bases from J, the junction kept 13 bases outside the gene matches. Germline loops: CDR1 MGHRA, CDR2 YSYEKL. The CDR3 has 19 amino acids. DNA of the CDR3: TGCGCCAGCAGCCAAGTTCAGGGCGGGAGGGGCGGATTCTACAATGAGCAGTTCTTC. Translating it yields CASSQVQGGRGGFYNEQFF.

The gene calls are TRBV19 and TRBJ1-4, with no clear D. V gave up 4 bases and J gave up 0 bases, with 9 bases separating them. CDR3 length equals 15 residues. CDR1 and CDR2 from the germline V gene are LNHDA and SQIVND (reference sequence). CDR3 nucleotides: TGTGCCAGTAGTACCTACGGGACAACTAATGAAAAACTGTTTTTT. This codes for CASSTYGTTNEKLFF.

This clone is a singleton in its sample. This rearrangement joins TRBV3-1 (or the pseudogene TRBV3-2) to TRBJ1-2, with 7 bases fitting TRBD1. The CDR3 runs 16 residues. Germline CDR1 and CDR2: LGHDT and YNNKEL (reference sequence). Trimming at V came to 4 bases and at J to 0 bases, leaving 8 bases not matched to a gene. The CDR3 DNA follows: TGTGCCAGCAGCCCTCGGGACAGAATAGCTAACTATGGCTACACCTTC. As protein: CASSPRDRIANYGYTF.

The chain couples TRBV12-3 or TRBV12-4 to TRBJ1-1; 7 nucleotides align to TRBD1. This CDR3 contains 13 residues. The V gene end was trimmed by 7 bases and the J gene end by 1 base; junction bases not matched to a gene: 3. The CDR3 here is CASTRQGNTEAFF. As DNA, the CDR3 is TGTGCCAGCACCCGACAGGGGAACACTGAAGCTTTCTTT.

The J gene is TRBJ1-6, the V gene TRBV7-9; 7 bases line up with TRBD1. This CDR3 contains 15 residues. The germline V gene has CDR1 SEHNR and CDR2 FQNEAQ (reference sequence). J was trimmed by 8 bases and V by 0 bases; bases with no gene match: 4. The CDR3 bases are TGTGCCAGCAGCTTAGCCGGGACAGCCTATTCACCCCTCCACTTT. It encodes CASSLAGTAYSPLHF.

The CDR3 reads CASSPSGTGLREQYF. Here the CDR3 DNA reads TGTGCCAGCAGCCCCTCCGGGACAGGGCTGCGGGAGCAGTACTTC. The genes are TRBV11-2 and TRBJ2-7; TRBD1 agrees at 9 bases. The CDR3 runs 15 residues. J lost 7 bases, V lost 5 bases, and 12 bases had no gene match. Germline V gives CDR1 SGHAT, CDR2 FQNNGV.

The chain carries TRBV5-4 and TRBJ2-7, with 8 nucleotides matching TRBD1. V lost 5 bases and J lost 5; bases outside the gene matches: 9. The CDR3 totals 14 residues. Germline V CDR1 and CDR2: SGHNT, YYREEE (reference sequence). This chain's CDR3 is CASSLRQGNDEQYF. CDR3 DNA sequence: TGTGCCAGCAGTTTAAGACAGGGGAACGACGAGCAGTACTTC.

The rearrangement uses TRBV28 and TRBJ1-5, with D perhaps TRBD1 (6 bases). With 7 bases removed from V and 6 bases from J, the gap between germline ends came to 22 bases. Germline V gives CDR1 MDHEN, CDR2 SYDVKM. The CDR3 length is 16 residues. The CDR3 DNA follows: TGTGCCAGCACCACCCTTCAGAGCAGGGGCAGTCAGCCCCAGCATTTT. Translated: CASTTLQSRGSQPQHF.

This chain uses TRBV11-2 with TRBJ2-7; D not resolved. The CDR3 spans 16 residues. Germline values: CDR1 SGHAT, CDR2 FQNNGV. V was cut by 2 bases and J by 0 bases, with 14 bases left in between. For the CDR3, the DNA is TGTGCCAGCAGCTTAAGTGATAGTAGGAGCTCCTACGAGCAGTACTTC. It yields the protein CASSLSDSRSSYEQYF. The full variable domain, completed using reference TRBV11-2 and TRBJ2-7, is EAGVAQSPRYKIIEKRQSVAFWCNPISGHATLYWYQQILGQGPKLLIQFQNNGVVDDSQLPKDRFSAERLKGVDSTLKIQPAKLEDSAVYLCASSLSDSRSSYEQYFGPGTRLTVT.

The chain recombines TRBV3-1 (or the pseudogene TRBV3-2) with TRBJ2-3; D gene unclear. The CDR3 is 13 amino acids. Trimming took 3 bases from V and 6 from J, leaving 10 bases between them. The germline V gene encodes CDR1 LGHDT and CDR2 YNNKEL (reference sequence). The CDR3 DNA follows: TGTGCCAGCAGCCAGCCGCCTACGGATACGCAGTATTTT. Translation: CASSQPPTDTQYF.

This clone is a singleton in its sample. This chain joins TRBV29-1 and TRBJ2-2, with a tentative D call TRBD2 (5 bases). Between the trimmed V and J ends, which lost 1 base and 6 bases, there was a span of 9 bases. Per the germline V gene, CDR1 is SQVTM and CDR2 is ANQGSEA. This CDR3 spans 13 amino acids. DNA of the CDR3: TGCAGCGTTGAAGGGGAGACTCCCGGGGAGCTGTTTTTT. Its translation: CSVEGETPGELFF.

The chain recombines TRBV6-5 with TRBJ1-2; the match to TRBD1 covers 8 bases. Germline-derived CDR1 and CDR2 are MNHEY and SVGAGI. Trimming cost V 4 bases and J 4 bases; bases outside gene matches: 5. The CDR3 extends over 14 amino acids. The CDR3: CASSLRDRRYGYTF. DNA of the CDR3: TGTGCCAGCAGTTTACGGGACAGGCGCTATGGCTACACCTTC.

V gene TRBV11-2 combines with J gene TRBJ2-7; maybe TRBD1 (6 bases). The V gene's germline CDR1 is SGHAT and CDR2 FQNNGV. The CDR3 loop spans 14 amino acids. V was shortened by 5 bases and J by 3 bases, with 14 bases between the two germline ends. The CDR3: CASSRLKQGYEQYF. The CDR3 bases are TGTGCCAGCAGCCGGCTTAAACAGGGCTACGAGCAGTACTTC.

The genes are TRBV3-1 (or the pseudogene TRBV3-2) and TRBJ1-6; TRBD1 aligns across 10 bases. This CDR3 region has 15 residues. The V segment lost 4 bases and the J segment 7 bases; nucleotides outside the gene matches: 4. Germline assignment: CDR1 LGHDT and CDR2 YNNKEL (reference sequence). CDR3 nucleotides: TGTGCCAGCAGCCGGACGGGACAGGGGAATTCACCCCTCCACTTT. Its translation: CASSRTGQGNSPLHF.

This clone is medium-sized. The chain uses TRBV2 and TRBJ2-1, with 8 nucleotides matching TRBD2. V shed 5 bases, J shed 5 bases, and the junction held 8 bases outside the gene matches. Per germline, CDR1 SNHLY and CDR2 FYNNEI. The CDR3 covers 15 residues. CDR3 protein: CASSFPGGLDNEQFF. The CDR3 DNA reads as TGTGCCAGCAGTTTCCCGGGGGGGCTCGACAATGAGCAGTTCTTC.

The chain couples TRBV6-1 to TRBJ2-3; a weak D match, TRBD1 (5 bases). The CDR3 consists of 15 residues. The V and J ends lost 2 bases and 2 bases respectively, with 11 bases between them. CDR1 is MNHNS, CDR2 SASEGT, per germline. The DNA of the CDR3 is TGTGCCAGCAGTGAAAGGGGTCTTTACACAGATACGCAGTATTTT. Amino acids: CASSERGLYTDTQYF.

V and J are TRBV6-5 and TRBJ2-5; D is perhaps TRBD1 (6 bases). This CDR3 is built from 16 residues. In germline, CDR1 is MNHEY, CDR2 SVGAGI. Between the trimmed V and J ends, which lost 2 bases and 4 bases, there was a span of 17 bases. The CDR3 spells CASSYLGTLPGETQYF. DNA for the CDR3: TGTGCCAGCAGTTACCTGGGGACATTACCCGGAGAGACCCAGTACTTC.

Regarding this clone: Mismatch with germline at one junction end may stem from a read error. The rearrangement uses TRBV7-2 and TRBJ2-6; weak D call: TRBD1 (6 bases). CDR1 is SGHTA and CDR2 is FQGNSA in the germline V gene. CDR3 length equals 18 residues. The CDR3 DNA is TGTGCCAGCACCTTGTGGCACAGGGTGGGTTCTGGTGCCAACGTCCTGACTTTC. Residues: CASTLWHRVGSGANVLTF.

The genes are TRBV10-2 and TRBJ2-7; no firm D call. Per the germline V gene, CDR1 is WSHSY and CDR2 is SAAADI. There are 9 residues in the CDR3. V was cut by 8 bases and J by 5 bases, with 4 bases left in between. Here the CDR3 reads CASRDEQYF. DNA for the CDR3: TGCGCCAGCCGGGACGAGCAGTACTTC.

The genes are TRBV12-5 and TRBJ1-1, with D tentatively TRBD1 (5 bases). V was pared by 9 bases and J by 6 bases, with 14 bases between. The CDR3 loop spans 12 amino acids. The V gene's germline CDR1 is LGHNT and CDR2 FRNRAP. CDR3 in DNA: TGTGCTAGCCGGGGGTTGTGGGCTGAAGCTTTCTTT. Protein: CASRGLWAEAFF.

The genes are TRBV18 and TRBJ1-1; perhaps TRBD1 as D (6 bases). The CDR3 runs 12 residues. Germline V gene data show CDR1 as KGHSH and CDR2 as LQKENI. The V and J ends lost 4 bases and 6 bases respectively, with 9 bases between them. CDR3 sequence (DNA): TGTGCCAGCTCACAGGACAGAGCTGAAGCTTTCTTT. The encoded protein is CASSQDRAEAFF.

This chain joins TRBV7-9 and TRBJ1-2, with 7 positions matching TRBD1. Per germline, CDR1 SEHNR and CDR2 FQNEAQ (reference sequence). This CDR3 comprises 15 residues. The V and J ends lost 2 bases and 4 bases, in that order; junction bases with no gene match: 7. CDR3 DNA sequence: TGTGCCAGCAGCTTACAGGGGGACAGACCCTATGGCTACACCTTC. Protein: CASSLQGDRPYGYTF.

This rearrangement joins TRBV21-1 to TRBJ2-1; the table gives TRBD1 as D, unverified against the DNA. TRBV21-1 corresponds to a pseudogene. The CDR3 consists of 13 residues. The CDR3 is CASSHPTGGGEFF. The DNA for the CDR3 is TGTGCCAGCAGCCACCCTACAGGGGGCGGAGAGTTCTTC.

The chain joins TRBV19 to TRBJ1-4; TRBD1 might be the D (6 bases). V was pared by 6 bases and J by 5 bases, with 16 bases between. CDR1 is LNHDA, CDR2 SQIVND, per germline (reference sequence). CDR3 length: 15 amino acids. The CDR3 spells CASRIGTLANEKLFF. The CDR3 DNA reads as TGTGCCAGTAGAATCGGGACATTGGCAAATGAAAAACTGTTTTTT.

This clone was seen a single time. The CDR3 region has the DNA TGTGCCAGCACGGCAGGGCCTAGCTATGGCTACACCTTC. Encoded protein: CASTAGPSYGYTF. The chain joins TRBV6-5 to TRBJ1-2; D might be TRBD1 (5 bases). Germline CDR1 and CDR2: MNHEY and SVGAGI. The CDR3 totals 13 residues. Trimming stripped 7 bases from V and 4 bases from J, with 13 bases between.

The chain uses TRBV19 and TRBJ1-3; no firm D call. The CDR3 spans 16 residues. Germline V gives CDR1 LNHDA, CDR2 SQIVND (reference sequence). The V end was cut by 4 bases, the J end by 4 bases, with 17 bases between. CDR3 DNA: TGTGCCAGTAGTAGAAATGTGGCCAGATCAGGAAACACCATATATTTT. This translates into CASSRNVARSGNTIYF.

The V gene is TRBV11-3, the J gene TRBJ2-7; D not certain. V was clipped by 3 bases and J by 2 bases, with 8 bases between them. Germline values: CDR1 SGHNT, CDR2 YENEEA. The CDR3 has 13 residues. CDR3 DNA: TGTGCCAGCAGCTTGAGTGAACCCTACGAGCAGTACTTC. As protein: CASSLSEPYEQYF.

As to this clone: The junction differs from germline at one of its ends, possibly a read error. The chain recombines TRBV7-3 with TRBJ2-5; perhaps TRBD2 as D (5 bases). The germline gives CDR1 SGHTA, CDR2 FQGTGA. The CDR3 runs 13 residues. The CDR3: CASSLMSGETQYF. The CDR3 region has the DNA TGTGCCAGCAGTTTAATGTCGGGGGAGACCCAGTACTTC.

The V and J genes are TRBV6-5 and TRBJ2-7; D gene unclear. The CDR3 length is 14 residues. Germline V lookup: CDR1 MNHEY, CDR2 SVGAGI. V shed 8 bases and J shed 2 bases, with 16 bases lying between them. Here the CDR3 DNA reads TGTGCCAGCCTGGAGATCCGTTCTCCCTACGAGCAGTACTTC. Translating gives CASLEIRSPYEQYF.

The chain couples TRBV3-1 (or the pseudogene TRBV3-2) to TRBJ1-4; D gene unclear. This CDR3 is 12 amino acids long. Trimming pared 5 bases from V and 6 bases from J, leaving 7 bases between. Germline CDR1 LGHDT, CDR2 YNNKEL (reference sequence). For the CDR3, the DNA is TGTGCCAGCAGCAGAAACTATGAAAAACTGTTTTTT. This translates into CASSRNYEKLFF.

This chain joins TRBV18 and TRBJ2-3, with TRBD1 as a possible D gene (5 bases). Between the trimmed V and J ends, which lost 8 bases and 5 bases, there was a span of 11 bases. Germline V gene data show CDR1 as KGHSH and CDR2 as LQKENI. This CDR3 region has 12 residues. CDR3 sequence (DNA): TGTGCCAGCACCAGACAGCAAGATACGCAGTATTTT. Encoded protein: CASTRQQDTQYF.

DNA for the CDR3: TGCGCCAGCAGCTTGGAGGACAGTTTATACAATGAGCAGTTCTTC. Translated: CASSLEDSLYNEQFF. The rearrangement links TRBV5-1 to TRBJ2-1; the D gene is possibly TRBD1 (6 bases). The V and J ends lost 0 bases and 4 bases respectively, with 11 bases between them. This CDR3 comprises 15 residues. CDR1 and CDR2 from the germline V gene are SGHRS and YFSETQ.